The 14 T cell receptor beta chains below come from one sample, sequenced in a study of blood T cells in healthy people across ages. The use of a sample-barcoded 5' primer and a J-beta primer mix characterized a second PCR of about 7 to 12 cycles. TCRdb re-called the 5' RACE reads through MiXCR, storing one row per CDR3 protein. The table includes some 320,000 distinct CDR3 sequences, 25% to 30% detected once. The specimen sequenced was blood. The receptors here all came from a woman between 65 and 79 years old in good health.

The chain combines TRBV28 with TRBJ2-7; perhaps TRBD1 as D (6 bases). Germline V lookup: CDR1 MDHEN, CDR2 SYDVKM. V dropped 7 bases and J dropped 0 bases, with 10 bases sitting between them. The CDR3 contains 13 residues. For the CDR3, the DNA is TGTGCCAGCACCGACAGGATCTCCTACGAGCAGTACTTC. The encoded protein is CASTDRISYEQYF.

The chain recombines TRBV6-6 with TRBJ2-6, with D uncertain. The V end lost 7 bases, the J end lost 2 bases, and 9 bases lay between the germline ends. This CDR3 has 14 residues. CDR1 is MNHNY and CDR2 is SVGAGI in the germline V gene (reference sequence). CDR3 DNA sequence: TGTGCCAGCAACGGCCAGGCTGGGGCCAACGTCCTGACTTTC. Residues: CASNGQAGANVLTF.

The rearrangement links TRBV6-6 to TRBJ1-2; no firm D call. The CDR3 runs to 13 residues. Trimming removed 2 bases at V and 6 bases at J, with 10 bases between. Germline assignment: CDR1 MNHNY and CDR2 SVGAGI (reference sequence). The CDR3 here is CASSYIGPNGYTF. The CDR3 bases are TGTGCCAGCAGTTACATAGGGCCTAATGGCTACACCTTC.

This chain links TRBV18 with TRBJ2-3, with D tentatively TRBD2 (5 bases). Germline-derived CDR1 and CDR2 are KGHSH and LQKENI. CDR3 length: 13 amino acids. Trimming removed 3 bases from V and 8 bases from J, with 12 bases in between. The chain's CDR3 is CASSPSVEGTQYF. CDR3 DNA sequence: TGTGCCAGCTCACCCTCCGTCGAGGGTACGCAGTATTTT.

A few counts support this clonotype. V is TRBV29-1 and J is TRBJ1-4; D is unclear. The germline V and J ends were trimmed by 8 bases and 5 bases, with 9 bases remaining between them. This CDR3 spans 11 amino acids. Germline lookup yields CDR1 SQVTM and CDR2 ANQGSEA. The CDR3 DNA is TGCAGCTGTGAAATCAATGAAAAACTGTTTTTT. Protein product: CSCEINEKLFF.

The J gene is TRBJ2-3, the V gene TRBV5-1; possible D gene TRBD2, 5 bases. The CDR3 spans 15 residues. The V gene's germline CDR1 is SGHRS and CDR2 YFSETQ. V dropped 4 bases and J dropped 1 base, with 13 bases sitting between them. CDR3 protein: CASSRVAGRTDTQYF. The CDR3 DNA reads as TGCGCCAGCAGCAGGGTGGCGGGCCGCACAGATACGCAGTATTTT. The full variable domain, its missing parts supplied by reference TRBV5-1 and TRBJ2-3, is KAGVTQTPRYLIKTRGQQVTLSCSPISGHRSVSWYQQTPGQGLQFLFEYFSETQRNKGNFPGRFSGRQFSNSRSEMNVSTLELGDSALYLCASSRVAGRTDTQYFGPGTRLTVL.

The chain carries TRBV3-1 and TRBJ2-1; 11 bases fit TRBD2. CDR1 and CDR2 (germline): LGHDT, YNNKEL (reference sequence). This CDR3 has 15 residues. J gave up 8 bases and V 1 base, and 4 bases lay outside the gene matches. CDR3 sequence: CASSQVTSGSHEQFF. The CDR3 DNA reads as TGTGCCAGCAGCCAAGTAACTAGCGGGAGCCATGAGCAGTTCTTC.

V usage is TRBV28 and J usage is TRBJ2-7; 9 bases match TRBD2. The germline V gene encodes CDR1 MDHEN and CDR2 SYDVKM. Unmatched junction bases numbered 7, after V lost 2 bases and J lost 5 bases. The CDR3 contains 15 residues. CDR3: CASSLGGAGGDEQYF. CDR3 nucleotide sequence: TGTGCCAGCAGTTTAGGGGGAGCGGGAGGAGACGAGCAGTACTTC.

This clonotype was detected only a few times. The chain has TRBV28 and TRBJ2-3; D call uncertain. The V and J ends lost 5 bases and 5 bases respectively, with 8 bases between them. Germline CDR1 MDHEN, CDR2 SYDVKM. CDR3 length: 12 residues. The CDR3 coding sequence is TGTGCCAGCAGTCTCTTTGGAGATACGCAGTATTTT. Its translation: CASSLFGDTQYF.

This clonotype was detected only a few times. J is TRBJ2-3 and V is TRBV28; TRBD1 agrees at 9 bases. V shed 5 bases, J shed 2 bases, and the junction held 2 bases outside the gene matches. The germline CDR1 and CDR2 sequences are MDHEN and SYDVKM. The CDR3 spans 14 residues. CDR3 nucleotides: TGTGCCAGCAGTGGGACAGGGACCACAGATACGCAGTATTTT. Translating it yields CASSGTGTTDTQYF.

The J gene is TRBJ2-5, the V gene TRBV7-2, with a possible D match to TRBD2 (5 bases). The DNA end is a closer match to TRBJ2-7, so the J assignment may be wrong. The V gene's germline CDR1 is SGHTA and CDR2 FQGNSA. The CDR3 sequence is 14 residues long. The CDR3 reads CASSLTGYIAEQYF. CDR3 sequence (DNA): TGTGCCAGCAGCTTAACGGGGTATATTGCCGAGCAGTACTTC.

The J gene is TRBJ1-5, the V gene TRBV20-1; D gene uncertain. CDR1 is DFQATT, CDR2 SNEGSKA, per germline (reference sequence). V was clipped by 0 bases and J by 7 bases, with 13 bases between them. This CDR3 contains 14 residues. The DNA of the CDR3 is TGCAGTGCTAGAGAAACCGGGAGTGGCCAGCCCCAGCATTTT. Its translation is CSARETGSGQPQHF.

This clonotype appeared a few times. The V gene is TRBV6-2 or TRBV6-3, the J gene TRBJ2-1; tentative D call: TRBD2 (5 bases). The CDR3 is made up of 14 amino acids. The germline V gene has CDR1 MNHEY and CDR2 SVGEGT. Trimming left V 2 bases short and J 9 bases short, with 14 bases between. CDR3 DNA sequence: TGTGCCAGCAGTTACCGGGGTCCCCAATTTGAGCAGTTCTTC. The encoded protein is CASSYRGPQFEQFF.

This chain uses TRBV6-6 with TRBJ1-2, with a tentative D call TRBD1 (5 bases). This CDR3 has 15 residues. Trimming stripped 5 bases from V and 4 bases from J, with 17 bases between. Germline V lookup: CDR1 MNHNY, CDR2 SVGAGI (reference sequence). Written as DNA, the CDR3 is TGTGCCAGCAGTAGCCGACAAAGAGGGGTCTATGGCTACACCTTC. It codes for CASSSRQRGVYGYTF.